The sequence of this T cell receptor beta chain was determined in a study of blood T cell repertoires in COVID-19. Overall study: COVID-19 samples collected from the United States, Italy and Spain covered acute and convalescent phases. The cDNA or gDNA used as material had been derived from T cells, B-cell-depleted T cells, or PBMCs.

Original processing notes: It was from reference gene primer amplification that nucleated cell counts were estimated. Sequencing used immunoSEQ multiplex PCR; TCRdb keeps in-frame clones, though not all of them. V and J calls plus clone size are reproduced from that table; the DNA served to infer D and trimming. The sample lists approximately 150,000 clones, 83% seen once, with roughly 19% in the top ten. The CDR3 totals 15 residues. The germline V and J ends were trimmed by 7 bases and 5 bases, with 18 bases remaining between them. Germline V CDR1 and CDR2: SGHTA, FQGNSA. Sequencing was carried out using peripheral blood. The chain recombines TRBV7-2 with TRBJ2-1; possible D gene TRBD2, 7 bases. The receptor's source is a woman between 65 and 79 years old who had recovered from COVID-19. The CDR3 DNA sequence: TGTGCCAGCACCCGGGGGGCTACGTTGAACAATGAGCAGTTCTTC. This sequence encodes CASTRGATLNNEQFF. The complete variable domain, with remaining parts taken from reference TRBV7-2 and TRBJ2-1, reads GAGVSQSPSNKVTEKGKDVELRCDPISGHTALYWYRQSLGQGLEFLIYFQGNSAPDKSGLPSDRFSAERTGGSVSTLTIQRTQQEDSAVYLCASTRGATLNNEQFFGPGTRLTVL.